This T cell receptor (beta chain) is drawn from a study of beta chain features in type 1 diabetes. Reverse transcription of all isolated RNA meant that expressed TCRB transcripts were sequenced. TCRdb keeps only in-frame clones here, not all; method: immunoSEQ multiplex PCR. This sample has under 400,000 clones; roughly 21% occur once, and the top ten carry 0.044%. CDR1 SNHLY and CDR2 FYNNEI come from the germline V gene. The V and J ends lost 7 bases and 6 bases, in that order; junction bases with no gene match: 12. This CDR3 comprises 15 residues. This TCR was recovered from a woman aged 18-29 years in good health. The rearrangement links TRBV2 to TRBJ2-5; TRBD1 matches 9 bases. The sequenced sample was naive CD4+ T cells from blood. In DNA form, the CDR3 reads TGTGCCAGCACCCGGACAGGGGTAGGGGAAAAGACCCAGTACTTC. This codes for CASTRTGVGEKTQYF.